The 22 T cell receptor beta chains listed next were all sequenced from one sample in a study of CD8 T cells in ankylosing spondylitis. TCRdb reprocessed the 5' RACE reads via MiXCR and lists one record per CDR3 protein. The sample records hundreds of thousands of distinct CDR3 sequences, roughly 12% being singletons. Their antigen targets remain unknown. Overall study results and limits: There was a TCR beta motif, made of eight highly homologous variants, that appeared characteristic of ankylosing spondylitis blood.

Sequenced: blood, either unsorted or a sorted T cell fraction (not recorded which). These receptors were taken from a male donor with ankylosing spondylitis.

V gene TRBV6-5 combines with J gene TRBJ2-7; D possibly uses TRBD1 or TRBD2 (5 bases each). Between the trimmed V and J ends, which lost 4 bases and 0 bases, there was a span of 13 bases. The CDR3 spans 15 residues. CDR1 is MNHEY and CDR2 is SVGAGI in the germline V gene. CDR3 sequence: CASSSPGGGSYEQYF. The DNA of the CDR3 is TGTGCCAGCAGTTCCCCCGGTGGGGGCTCCTACGAGCAGTACTTC.

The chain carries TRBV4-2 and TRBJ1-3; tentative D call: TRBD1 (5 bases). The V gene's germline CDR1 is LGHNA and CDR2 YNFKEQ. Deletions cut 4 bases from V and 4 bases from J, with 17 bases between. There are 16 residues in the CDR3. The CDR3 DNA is TGTGCCAGCAGCCCTTGGGACGGTCCAGTCGGAAACACCATATATTTT. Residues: CASSPWDGPVGNTIYF.

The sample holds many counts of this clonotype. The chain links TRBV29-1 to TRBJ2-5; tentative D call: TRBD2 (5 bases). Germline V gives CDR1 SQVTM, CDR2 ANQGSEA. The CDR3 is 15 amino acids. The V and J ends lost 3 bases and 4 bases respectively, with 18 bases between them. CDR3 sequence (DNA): TGCAGCGTTGACGTTCCGGGGTTGAGTGGAGAGACCCAGTACTTC. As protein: CSVDVPGLSGETQYF.

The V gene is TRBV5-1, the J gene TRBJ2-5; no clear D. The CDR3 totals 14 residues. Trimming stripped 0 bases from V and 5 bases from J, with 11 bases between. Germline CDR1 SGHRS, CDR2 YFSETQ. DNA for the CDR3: TGCGCCAGCAGCTTGGGCCATATCGAGGAGACCCAGTACTTC. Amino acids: CASSLGHIEETQYF.

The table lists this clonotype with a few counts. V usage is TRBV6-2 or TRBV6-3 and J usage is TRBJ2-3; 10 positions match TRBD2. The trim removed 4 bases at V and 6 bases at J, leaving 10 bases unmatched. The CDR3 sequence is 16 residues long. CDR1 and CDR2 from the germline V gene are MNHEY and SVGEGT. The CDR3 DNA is TGTGCCAGCAGTTCCCGAGGAGCGGGGGGGCCGGATACGCAGTATTTT. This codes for CASSSRGAGGPDTQYF.

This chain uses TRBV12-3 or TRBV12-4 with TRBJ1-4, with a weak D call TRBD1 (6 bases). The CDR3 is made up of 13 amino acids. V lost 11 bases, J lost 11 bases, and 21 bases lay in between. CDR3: CAVRGWQGRKLFF. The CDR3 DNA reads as TGTGCCGTAAGGGGTTGGCAGGGGAGGAAACTGTTTTTT.

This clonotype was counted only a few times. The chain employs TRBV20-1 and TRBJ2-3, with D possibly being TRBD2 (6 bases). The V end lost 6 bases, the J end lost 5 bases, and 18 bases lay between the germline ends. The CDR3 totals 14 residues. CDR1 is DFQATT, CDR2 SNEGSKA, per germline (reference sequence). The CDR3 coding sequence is TGCAGTGCCCCGGCCCCGTCGGGGGAAGATACGCAGTATTTT. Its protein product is CSAPAPSGEDTQYF.

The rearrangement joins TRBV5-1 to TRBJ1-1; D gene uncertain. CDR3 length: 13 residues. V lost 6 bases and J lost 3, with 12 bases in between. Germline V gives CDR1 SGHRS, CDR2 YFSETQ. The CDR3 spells CASNNGGDTEAFF. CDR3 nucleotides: TGCGCCAGCAATAATGGTGGCGACACTGAAGCTTTCTTT.

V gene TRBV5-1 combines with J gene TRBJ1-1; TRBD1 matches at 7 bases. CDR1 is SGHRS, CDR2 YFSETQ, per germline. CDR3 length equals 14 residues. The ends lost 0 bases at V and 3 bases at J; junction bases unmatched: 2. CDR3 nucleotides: TGCGCCAGCAGCTTGGAACAGGGGCACACTGAAGCTTTCTTT. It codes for CASSLEQGHTEAFF.

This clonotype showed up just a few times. The CDR3 nucleotides read TGTGCCAGCAGAGTAGCAGGGACCCAGTACTTC. The encoded protein is CASRVAGTQYF. The chain is built from TRBV27 and TRBJ2-5; D is unresolved. The germline gives CDR1 MNHEY, CDR2 SMNVEV (reference sequence). This CDR3 is built from 11 residues. The V gene lost 6 bases and the J gene lost 7 bases, with 9 bases spanning the gap.

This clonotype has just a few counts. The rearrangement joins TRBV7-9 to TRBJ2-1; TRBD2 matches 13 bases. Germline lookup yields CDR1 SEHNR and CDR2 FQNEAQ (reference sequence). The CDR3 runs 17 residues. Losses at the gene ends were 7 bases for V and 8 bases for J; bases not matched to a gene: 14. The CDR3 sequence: CASISTRGLAGKDEQFF. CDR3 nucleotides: TGTGCCAGCATCTCAACCCGGGGACTAGCGGGAAAGGATGAGCAGTTCTTC.

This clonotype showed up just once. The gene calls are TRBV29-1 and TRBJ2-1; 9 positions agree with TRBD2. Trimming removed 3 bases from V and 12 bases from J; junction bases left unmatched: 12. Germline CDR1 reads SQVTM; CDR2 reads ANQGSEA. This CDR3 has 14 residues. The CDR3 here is CSVDRTAGGDGQFF. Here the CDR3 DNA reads TGCAGCGTTGATCGAACAGCGGGAGGAGATGGGCAGTTCTTC.

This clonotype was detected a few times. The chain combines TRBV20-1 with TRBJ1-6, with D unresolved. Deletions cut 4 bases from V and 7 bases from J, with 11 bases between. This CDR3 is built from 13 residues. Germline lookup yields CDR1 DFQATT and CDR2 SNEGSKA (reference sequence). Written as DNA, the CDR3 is TGCAGTGCTATCCAGACGGGGAATTCACCCCTCCACTTT. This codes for CSAIQTGNSPLHF.

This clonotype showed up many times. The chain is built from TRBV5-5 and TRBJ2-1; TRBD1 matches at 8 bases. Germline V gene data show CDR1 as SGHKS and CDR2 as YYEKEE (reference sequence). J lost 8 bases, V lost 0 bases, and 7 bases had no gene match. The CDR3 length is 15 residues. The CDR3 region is CASSLVDRVLDEQFF. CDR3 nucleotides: TGTGCCAGCAGCTTGGTGGACAGGGTTCTGGATGAGCAGTTCTTC. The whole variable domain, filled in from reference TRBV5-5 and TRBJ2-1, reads DAGVTQSPTHLIKTRGQQVTLRCSPISGHKSVSWYQQVLGQGPQFIFQYYEKEERGRGNFPDRFSARQFPNYSSELNVNALLLGDSALYLCASSLVDRVLDEQFFGPGTRLTVL.

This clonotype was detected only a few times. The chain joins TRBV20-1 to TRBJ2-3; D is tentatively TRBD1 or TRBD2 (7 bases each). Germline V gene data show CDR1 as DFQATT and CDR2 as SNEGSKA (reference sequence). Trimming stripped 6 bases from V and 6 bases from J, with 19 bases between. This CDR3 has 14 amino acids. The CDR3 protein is CSAPPRQGGDTQYF. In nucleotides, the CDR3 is TGCAGTGCACCCCCTAGACAGGGAGGGGATACGCAGTATTTT.

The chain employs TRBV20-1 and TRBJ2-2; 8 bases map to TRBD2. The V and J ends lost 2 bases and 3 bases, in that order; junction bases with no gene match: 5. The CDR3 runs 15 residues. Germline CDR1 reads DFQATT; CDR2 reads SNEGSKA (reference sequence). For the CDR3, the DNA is TGCAGTGCTAGACGAAGCGGGGGCGACACCGGGGAGCTGTTTTTT. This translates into CSARRSGGDTGELFF.

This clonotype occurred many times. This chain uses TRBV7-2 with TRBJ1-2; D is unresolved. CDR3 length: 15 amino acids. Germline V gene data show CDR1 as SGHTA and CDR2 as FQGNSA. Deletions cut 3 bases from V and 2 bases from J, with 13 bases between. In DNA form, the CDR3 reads TGTGCCAGCAGCTTGGGTCGGACGGAGAACTATGGCTACACCTTC. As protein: CASSLGRTENYGYTF.

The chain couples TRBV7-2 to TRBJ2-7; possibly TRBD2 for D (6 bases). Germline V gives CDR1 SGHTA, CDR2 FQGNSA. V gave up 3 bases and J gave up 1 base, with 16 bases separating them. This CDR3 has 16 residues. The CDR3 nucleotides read TGTGCCAGCAGCTTGTATACGAGCGGGCTATCCTACGAGCAGTACTTC. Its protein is CASSLYTSGLSYEQYF.

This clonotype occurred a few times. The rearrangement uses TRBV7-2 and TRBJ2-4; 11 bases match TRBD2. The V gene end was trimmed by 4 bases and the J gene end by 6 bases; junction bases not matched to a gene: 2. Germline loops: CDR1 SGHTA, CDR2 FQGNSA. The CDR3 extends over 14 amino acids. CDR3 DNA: TGTGCCAGCAGCTCTGGACTAGCGGGAAACATTCAGTACTTC. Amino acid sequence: CASSSGLAGNIQYF.

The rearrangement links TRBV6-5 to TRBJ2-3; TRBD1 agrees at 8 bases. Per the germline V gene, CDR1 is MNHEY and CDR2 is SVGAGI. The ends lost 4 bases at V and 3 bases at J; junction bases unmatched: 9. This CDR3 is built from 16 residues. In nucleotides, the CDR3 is TGTGCCAGCAGTTCGTACGACAGGGGAGAAACAGATACGCAGTATTTT. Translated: CASSSYDRGETDTQYF.

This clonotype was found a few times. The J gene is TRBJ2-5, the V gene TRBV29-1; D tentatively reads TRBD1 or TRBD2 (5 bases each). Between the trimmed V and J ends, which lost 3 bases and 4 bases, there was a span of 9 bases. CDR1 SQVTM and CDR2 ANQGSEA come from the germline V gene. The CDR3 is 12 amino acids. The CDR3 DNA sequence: TGCAGCGTTGACAGGGAGTCAGAGACCCAGTACTTC. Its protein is CSVDRESETQYF. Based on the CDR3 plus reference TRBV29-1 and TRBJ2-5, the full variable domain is SAVISQKPSRDICQRGTSLTIQCQVDSQVTMMFWYRQQPGQSLTLIATANQGSEATYESGFVIDKFPISRPNLTFSTLTVSNMSPEDSSIYLCSVDRESETQYFGPGTRLLVL.

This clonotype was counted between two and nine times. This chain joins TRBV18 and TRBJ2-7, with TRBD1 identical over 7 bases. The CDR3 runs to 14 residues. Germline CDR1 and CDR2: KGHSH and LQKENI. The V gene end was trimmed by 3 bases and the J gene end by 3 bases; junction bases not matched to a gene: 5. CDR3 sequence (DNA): TGTGCCAGCTCACCCAATTACAGGGGCTACGAGCAGTACTTC. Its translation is CASSPNYRGYEQYF.